What follows are 21 T cell receptor beta chains derived from one specimen sequenced in a study of cytomegalovirus exposure and HLA in healthy donors. Vbeta (60) and Jbeta (13) primers were used in the PCR. Clones were read by immunoSEQ multiplex PCR, and TCRdb kept only the in-frame ones, dropping some. The sample lists some 86,000 clones; roughly three quarters were seen once. Source material: PBMCs. Receptors were obtained from a woman in her forties in good health and CMV-seropositive.

This sequence joins TRBV28 and TRBJ1-1; D uncertain. The CDR3 runs to 12 residues. The V and J ends lost 3 bases and 1 base respectively, with 3 bases between them. Germline V gives CDR1 MDHEN, CDR2 SYDVKM. The DNA for the CDR3 is TGTGCCAGCAGTTTCTGGAACACTGAAGCTTTCTTT. This sequence encodes CASSFWNTEAFF.

The chain combines TRBV10-3 with TRBJ2-7; 7 bases are a match to TRBD1. This CDR3 has 14 amino acids. Trimming took 10 bases from V and 7 from J; bases not matched to a gene: 16. Germline V gene data show CDR1 as ENHRY and CDR2 as SYGVKD. Here the CDR3 reads CATRDREFTGEQYF. CDR3 nucleotide sequence: TGTGCCACACGGGACAGAGAATTCACGGGTGAGCAGTACTTC.

The chain recombines TRBV6-5 with TRBJ2-1; tentative D call: TRBD1 (6 bases). V was clipped by 5 bases and J by 12 bases, with 17 bases between them. This CDR3 spans 13 amino acids. Germline V gene data show CDR1 as MNHEY and CDR2 as SVGAGI. The CDR3 sequence is CASSSKSQGWQFF. CDR3 in DNA: TGTGCCAGCAGTAGCAAATCACAGGGCTGGCAGTTCTTC.

The CDR3 sequence: CATSRAGGVNTEAFF. CDR3 DNA: TGTGCCACCAGCAGAGCAGGGGGCGTGAACACTGAAGCTTTCTTT. The rearrangement uses TRBV15 and TRBJ1-1, with 8 bases that match TRBD1. CDR1 and CDR2 from the germline V gene are LNHNV and YYDKDF (reference sequence). V lost 1 base to trimming and J lost 0 bases; unmatched junction nucleotides: 1. The CDR3 loop spans 15 amino acids.

V usage is TRBV7-9 and J usage is TRBJ1-1; 7 nucleotides match TRBD1. The CDR3 spans 15 residues. Germline V gene sequence: CDR1 SEHNR, CDR2 FQNEAQ (reference sequence). V lost 2 bases, J lost 0 bases, and 3 bases stayed unmatched. In nucleotides, the CDR3 is TGTGCCAGCAGCTTACCCCAGGGGGTGAACACTGAAGCTTTCTTT. It is translated as CASSLPQGVNTEAFF.

V gene TRBV18 combines with J gene TRBJ1-2; a weak D match, TRBD1 (5 bases). The germline gives CDR1 KGHSH, CDR2 LQKENI. Trimming pared 4 bases from V and 11 bases from J, leaving 14 bases between. This CDR3 is built from 12 residues. The chain's CDR3 is CASSQGQLWYTF. CDR3 in DNA: TGTGCCAGCTCACAGGGGCAGTTGTGGTACACCTTC. The entire variable domain, with the rest obtained from reference TRBV18 and TRBJ1-2, is as follows: NAGVMQNPRHLVRRRGQEARLRCSPMKGHSHVYWYRQLPEEGLKFMVYLQKENIIDESGMPKERFSAEFPKEGPSILRIQQVVRGDSAAYFCASSQGQLWYTFGSGTRLTVV.

This clone came up once. This chain joins TRBV30 and TRBJ2-1; 10 nucleotides match TRBD1. The CDR3 length is 14 residues. V lost 5 bases, J lost 4 bases, and 5 bases stayed unmatched. CDR1 is GTSNPN and CDR2 is SVGIG in the germline V gene (reference sequence). CDR3 in DNA: TGTGCCTGGGAGACAGGGGGCGGGTACAATGAGCAGTTCTTC. Residues: CAWETGGGYNEQFF.

V gene TRBV19 combines with J gene TRBJ1-1; D not resolved. V dropped 4 bases and J dropped 5 bases, with 11 bases sitting between them. Germline V gives CDR1 LNHDA, CDR2 SQIVND (reference sequence). This CDR3 is built from 13 residues. CDR3 in amino acids: CASSRNRGTEAFF. For the CDR3, the DNA is TGTGCCAGTAGTAGGAACAGAGGGACTGAAGCTTTCTTT.

The rearrangement uses TRBV7-8 and TRBJ2-7; weak D call: TRBD2 (6 bases). Trimming left V 5 bases short and J 0 bases short, with 17 bases between. The CDR3 totals 16 residues. The germline gives CDR1 SGHVS, CDR2 FQNEAQ. As DNA, the CDR3 is TGTGCCAGCAGCGCGCTACGCGGAGGGAGCTCCTACGAGCAGTACTTC. The encoded protein is CASSALRGGSSYEQYF.

This chain joins TRBV7-8 and TRBJ2-7, with D possibly matching TRBD1 (5 bases). The V gene lost 2 bases and the J gene lost 0 bases, with 17 bases spanning the gap. The germline CDR1 and CDR2 sequences are SGHVS and FQNEAQ. The CDR3 has 17 amino acids. This chain's CDR3 is CASSLMVGQVGSYEQYF. In DNA, the CDR3 is TGTGCCAGCAGCTTAATGGTAGGACAAGTGGGCTCCTACGAGCAGTACTTC. Together with reference TRBV7-8 and TRBJ2-7, the CDR3 gives the full variable domain: GAGVSQSPRYKVAKRGQDVALRCDPISGHVSLFWYQQALGQGPEFLTYFQNEAQLDKSGLPSDRFFAERPEGSVSTLKIQRTQQEDSAVYLCASSLMVGQVGSYEQYFGPGTRLTVT.

V usage is TRBV6-5 and J usage is TRBJ1-1, with D hard to call. CDR1 is MNHEY and CDR2 is SVGAGI in the germline V gene. This CDR3 comprises 14 residues. Trimming took off 7 bases at V and 2 bases at J, with 14 bases between the two ends. CDR3 in DNA: TGTGCCAGCACCCATACTCAATTCAACACTGAAGCTTTCTTT. It encodes CASTHTQFNTEAFF.

This sequence joins TRBV6-4 and TRBJ2-3, with D perhaps TRBD2 (6 bases). The ends were cut back, 8 bases at V and 8 bases at J, with 17 bases in the middle. CDR1 is MRHNA and CDR2 is SNTAGT in the germline V gene. This CDR3 region has 13 residues. The CDR3 DNA sequence: TGTGCCAGCCAGAGACCCGAGCGGGTTACGCAGTATTTT. Amino acids: CASQRPERVTQYF.

This clone appeared a few times. The chain joins TRBV28 to TRBJ1-5; 10 bases are shared with TRBD1. Trimming took 0 bases from V and 15 from J; bases not matched to a gene: 8. The germline V gene encodes CDR1 MDHEN and CDR2 SYDVKM. The CDR3 length is 14 residues. CDR3 sequence reads: CASSLWSRDRGLHF. The CDR3 DNA is TGTGCCAGCAGTTTATGGTCTCGGGACAGGGGTTTGCATTTT.

This sequence joins TRBV5-1 and TRBJ2-1, with 7 bases matching TRBD1. Losses at the gene ends were 3 bases for V and 0 bases for J; bases not matched to a gene: 3. Germline assignment: CDR1 SGHRS and CDR2 YFSETQ. The CDR3 loop spans 15 amino acids. CDR3 nucleotides: TGCGCCAGCAGCTCGGGACAGAGCTCCTACAATGAGCAGTTCTTC. Encoded protein: CASSSGQSSYNEQFF.

Regarding this clone: The junction shows a germline mismatch at one end, possibly a read error. The J gene is TRBJ2-5, the V gene TRBV7-7; 9 positions agree with TRBD1. The CDR3 has 14 residues. Per germline, CDR1 SSHAT and CDR2 FNYEAQ (reference sequence). The CDR3 reads CASSRTGERETQYF. The DNA of the CDR3 is TGTGCTAGCAGCCGGACAGGGGAGAGGGAGACCCAGTACTTC.

This clone was seen only once. The chain combines TRBV6-6 with TRBJ2-1; TRBD1 is a possible D gene (5 bases). Germline values: CDR1 MNHNY, CDR2 SVGAGI (reference sequence). V lost 8 bases and J lost 8, with 25 bases in between. The CDR3 has 16 residues. CDR3 DNA sequence: TGTGCCAGCCGATCTTCCCCGGACAAGAGATTTTATGAGCAGTTCTTC. Amino acid sequence: CASRSSPDKRFYEQFF.

The V and J genes are TRBV4-2 and TRBJ2-1; D possibly corresponds to TRBD2 (5 bases). Germline V gene lookup returns CDR1 LGHNA and CDR2 YNFKEQ. The germline V and J ends were trimmed by 0 bases and 3 bases, with 9 bases remaining between them. The CDR3 runs 15 residues. The CDR3 coding sequence is TGTGCCAGCAGCCAAGAGTCGGGGATCTACAATGAGCAGTTCTTC. Translation: CASSQESGIYNEQFF.

The chain carries TRBV9 and TRBJ2-5; tentative D call: TRBD2 (5 bases). This CDR3 has 16 residues. The germline gives CDR1 SGDLS, CDR2 YYNGEE. V was trimmed by 4 bases and J by 1 base, leaving 17 bases between them. The chain's CDR3 is CASSHPSSGVQETQYF. The CDR3 nucleotides read TGTGCCAGCAGCCATCCCTCCTCCGGGGTCCAAGAGACCCAGTACTTC.

The rearrangement uses TRBV6-5 and TRBJ1-2; 9 nucleotides agree with TRBD1. Germline-derived CDR1 and CDR2 are MNHEY and SVGAGI. The CDR3 runs to 15 residues. V lost 6 bases and J lost 1; bases outside the gene matches: 6. The DNA for the CDR3 is TGTGCCAGCAGGGACAGGGGCCAACATAACTATGGCTACACCTTC. Its translation: CASRDRGQHNYGYTF.

A note on this clone: The same CDR3 arises from other DNA sequences in this sample as well. V is TRBV19 and J is TRBJ1-2; 7 nucleotides align to TRBD1. The germline V gene has CDR1 LNHDA and CDR2 SQIVND (reference sequence). This CDR3 region has 15 residues. Trimming cost V 7 bases and J 3 bases; bases outside gene matches: 11. The DNA for the CDR3 is TGTGCCAGTAAGATATTCCGACAGGGAGACTATGGCTACACCTTC. It codes for CASKIFRQGDYGYTF.

The chain recombines TRBV6-5 with TRBJ2-7, with a weak D call TRBD2 (5 bases). Germline CDR1 MNHEY, CDR2 SVGAGI. This CDR3 is 14 amino acids long. Deletions cut 8 bases from V and 3 bases from J, with 17 bases between. The CDR3 DNA is TGTGCCAGCGGTGGAGACGGGAAAAACTACGAGCAGTACTTC. It encodes CASGGDGKNYEQYF.